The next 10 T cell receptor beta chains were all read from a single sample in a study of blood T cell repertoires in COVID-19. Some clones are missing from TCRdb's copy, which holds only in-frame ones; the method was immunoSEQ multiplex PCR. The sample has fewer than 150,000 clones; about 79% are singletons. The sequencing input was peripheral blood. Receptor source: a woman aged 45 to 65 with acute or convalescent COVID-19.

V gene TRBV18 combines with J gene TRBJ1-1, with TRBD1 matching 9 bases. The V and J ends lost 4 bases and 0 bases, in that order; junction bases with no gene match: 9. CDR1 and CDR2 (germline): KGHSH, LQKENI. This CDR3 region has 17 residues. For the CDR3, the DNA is TGTGCCAGCTCACAAACAGGGGGCTTAACATTGAACACTGAAGCTTTCTTT. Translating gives CASSQTGGLTLNTEAFF. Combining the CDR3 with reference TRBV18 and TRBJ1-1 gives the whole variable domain NAGVMQNPRHLVRRRGQEARLRCSPMKGHSHVYWYRQLPEEGLKFMVYLQKENIIDESGMPKERFSAEFPKEGPSILRIQQVVRGDSAAYFCASSQTGGLTLNTEAFFGQGTRLTVV.

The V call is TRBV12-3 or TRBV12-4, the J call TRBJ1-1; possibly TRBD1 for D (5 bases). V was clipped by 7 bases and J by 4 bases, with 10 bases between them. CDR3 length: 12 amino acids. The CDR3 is CASTGVSTEAFF. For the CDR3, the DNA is TGTGCCAGCACGGGGGTATCCACTGAAGCTTTCTTT.

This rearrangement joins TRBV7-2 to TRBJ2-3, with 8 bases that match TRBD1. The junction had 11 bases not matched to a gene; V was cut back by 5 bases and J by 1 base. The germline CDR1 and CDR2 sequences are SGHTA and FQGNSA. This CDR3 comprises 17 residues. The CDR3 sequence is CASSALQGGSGTDTQYF. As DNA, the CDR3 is TGTGCCAGCAGCGCCCTACAGGGGGGATCGGGCACAGATACGCAGTATTTT.

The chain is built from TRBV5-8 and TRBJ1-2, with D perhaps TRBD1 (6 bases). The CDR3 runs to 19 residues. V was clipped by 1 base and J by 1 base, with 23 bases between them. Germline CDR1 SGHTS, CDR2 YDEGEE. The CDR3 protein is CASSLPHLWAGEDNYGYTF. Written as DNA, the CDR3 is TGTGCCAGCAGCTTGCCTCACCTCTGGGCAGGGGAAGATAACTATGGCTACACCTTC.

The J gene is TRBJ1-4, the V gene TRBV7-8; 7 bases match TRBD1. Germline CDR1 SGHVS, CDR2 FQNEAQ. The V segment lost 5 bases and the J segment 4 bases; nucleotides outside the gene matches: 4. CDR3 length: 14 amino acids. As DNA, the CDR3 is TGTGCCAGCAGCCCCGGGACAGTTAATGAAAAACTGTTTTTT. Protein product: CASSPGTVNEKLFF. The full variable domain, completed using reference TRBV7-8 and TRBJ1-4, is GAGVSQSPRYKVAKRGQDVALRCDPISGHVSLFWYQQALGQGPEFLTYFQNEAQLDKSGLPSDRFFAERPEGSVSTLKIQRTQQEDSAVYLCASSPGTVNEKLFFGSGTQLSVL.

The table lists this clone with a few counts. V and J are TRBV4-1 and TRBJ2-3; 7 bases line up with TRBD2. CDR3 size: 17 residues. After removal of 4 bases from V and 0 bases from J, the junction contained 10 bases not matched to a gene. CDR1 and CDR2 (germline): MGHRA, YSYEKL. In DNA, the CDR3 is TGCGCCAGCAGCCGAGGAGGCGGGGGACCAAGCACAGATACGCAGTATTTT. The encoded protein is CASSRGGGGPSTDTQYF.

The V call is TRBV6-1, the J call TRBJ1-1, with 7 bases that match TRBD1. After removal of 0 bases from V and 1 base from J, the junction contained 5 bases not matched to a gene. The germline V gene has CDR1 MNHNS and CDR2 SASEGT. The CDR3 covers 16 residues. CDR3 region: CASSEASGGQNTEAFF. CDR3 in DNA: TGTGCCAGCAGTGAAGCGTCAGGGGGGCAGAACACTGAAGCTTTCTTT.

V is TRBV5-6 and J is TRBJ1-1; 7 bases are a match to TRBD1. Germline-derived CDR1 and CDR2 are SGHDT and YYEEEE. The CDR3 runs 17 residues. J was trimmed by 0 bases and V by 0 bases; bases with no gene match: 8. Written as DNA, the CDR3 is TGTGCCAGCAGCTTGGAGGACAGGAGGGGAATGAACACTGAAGCTTTCTTT. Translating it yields CASSLEDRRGMNTEAFF.

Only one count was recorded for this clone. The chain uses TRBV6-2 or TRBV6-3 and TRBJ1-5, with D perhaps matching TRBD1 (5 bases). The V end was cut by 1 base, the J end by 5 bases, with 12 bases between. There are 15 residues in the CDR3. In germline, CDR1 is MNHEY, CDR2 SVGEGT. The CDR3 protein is CASSYWQGVDQPQHF. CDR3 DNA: TGTGCCAGCAGTTACTGGCAGGGTGTGGATCAGCCCCAGCATTTT.

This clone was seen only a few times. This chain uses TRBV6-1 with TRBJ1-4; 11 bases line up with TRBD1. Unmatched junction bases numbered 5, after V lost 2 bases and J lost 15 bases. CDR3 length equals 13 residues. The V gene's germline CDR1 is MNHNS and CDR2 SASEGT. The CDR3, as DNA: TGTGCCAGCAGTGAAAGGGGGACAGGGGGGATGTTTTTT. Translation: CASSERGTGGMFF.